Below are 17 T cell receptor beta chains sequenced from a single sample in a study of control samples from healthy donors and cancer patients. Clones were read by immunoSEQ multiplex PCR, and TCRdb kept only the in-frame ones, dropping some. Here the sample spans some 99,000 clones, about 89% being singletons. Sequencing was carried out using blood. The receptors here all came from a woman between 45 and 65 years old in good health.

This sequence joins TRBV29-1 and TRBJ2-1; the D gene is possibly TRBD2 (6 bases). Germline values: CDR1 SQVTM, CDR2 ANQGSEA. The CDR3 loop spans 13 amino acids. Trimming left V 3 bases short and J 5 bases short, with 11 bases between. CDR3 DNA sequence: TGCAGCGTTGACGCTGCGGGGAACAATGAGCAGTTCTTC. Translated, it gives CSVDAAGNNEQFF.

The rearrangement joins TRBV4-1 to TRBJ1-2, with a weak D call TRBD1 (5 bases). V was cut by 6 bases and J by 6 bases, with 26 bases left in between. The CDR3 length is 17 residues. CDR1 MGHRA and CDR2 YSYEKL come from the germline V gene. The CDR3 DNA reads TGCGCCAGCAGAGCTCCGGGGCAGGGCCTCTCTCGGAATGGCTACACCTTC. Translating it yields CASRAPGQGLSRNGYTF.

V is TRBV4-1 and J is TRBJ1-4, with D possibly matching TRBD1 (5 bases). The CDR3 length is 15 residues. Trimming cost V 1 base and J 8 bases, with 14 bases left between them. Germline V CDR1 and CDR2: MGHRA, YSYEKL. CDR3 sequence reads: CASSQVDGAEEKLFF. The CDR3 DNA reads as TGCGCCAGCAGCCAAGTGGATGGGGCTGAGGAAAAACTGTTTTTT.

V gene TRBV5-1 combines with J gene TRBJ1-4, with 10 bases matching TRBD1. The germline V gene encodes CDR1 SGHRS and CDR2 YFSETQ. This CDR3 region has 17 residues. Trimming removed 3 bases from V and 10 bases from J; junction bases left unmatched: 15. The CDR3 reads CASSSPVVTGGKGKLFF. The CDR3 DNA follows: TGCGCCAGCAGCTCCCCGGTTGTGACAGGGGGCAAAGGAAAACTGTTTTTT.

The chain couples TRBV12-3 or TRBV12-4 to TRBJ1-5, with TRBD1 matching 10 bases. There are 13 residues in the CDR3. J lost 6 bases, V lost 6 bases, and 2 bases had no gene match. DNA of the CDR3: TGTGCCAGCAGAAGGACAGGGGGTCAGCCCCAGCATTTT. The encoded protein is CASRRTGGQPQHF.

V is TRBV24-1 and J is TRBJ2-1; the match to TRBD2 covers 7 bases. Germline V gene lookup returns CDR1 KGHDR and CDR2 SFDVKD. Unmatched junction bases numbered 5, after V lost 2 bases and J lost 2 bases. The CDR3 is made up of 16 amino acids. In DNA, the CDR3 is TGTGCCACCAGTGATTACGGGGAGGGCCCCTACAATGAGCAGTTCTTC. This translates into CATSDYGEGPYNEQFF.

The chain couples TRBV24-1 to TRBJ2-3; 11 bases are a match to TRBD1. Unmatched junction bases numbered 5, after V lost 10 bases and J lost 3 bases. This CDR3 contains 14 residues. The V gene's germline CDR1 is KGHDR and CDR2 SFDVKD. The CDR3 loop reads CATGDRGLTDTQYF. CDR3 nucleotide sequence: TGTGCCACTGGGGACAGGGGGTTAACAGATACGCAGTATTTT.

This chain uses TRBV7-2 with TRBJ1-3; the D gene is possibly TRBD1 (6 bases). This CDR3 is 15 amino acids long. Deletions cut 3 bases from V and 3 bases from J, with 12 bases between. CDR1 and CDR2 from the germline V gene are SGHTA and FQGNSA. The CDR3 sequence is CASSFDGTFGNTIYF. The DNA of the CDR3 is TGTGCCAGCAGCTTCGACGGGACATTTGGAAACACCATATATTTT.

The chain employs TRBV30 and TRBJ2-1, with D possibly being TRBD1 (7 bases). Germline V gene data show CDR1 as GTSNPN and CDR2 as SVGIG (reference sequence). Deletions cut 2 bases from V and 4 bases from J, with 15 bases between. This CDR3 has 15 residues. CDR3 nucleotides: TGTGCCTGGAGTAAGACAGGGAGGACGTACAATGAGCAGTTCTTC. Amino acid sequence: CAWSKTGRTYNEQFF.

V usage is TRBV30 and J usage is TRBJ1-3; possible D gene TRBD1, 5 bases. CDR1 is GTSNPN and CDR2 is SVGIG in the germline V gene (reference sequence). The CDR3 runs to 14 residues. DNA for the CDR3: TGTGCTCTACAGTGGGGACGCTCGGGAAACACCATATATTTT. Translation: CALQWGRSGNTIYF. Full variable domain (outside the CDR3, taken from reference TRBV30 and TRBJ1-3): SQTIHQWPATLVQPVGSPLSLECTVEGTSNPNLYWYRQAAGRGLQLLFYSVGIGQISSEVPQNLSASRPQDRQFILSSKKLLLSDSGFYLCALQWGRSGNTIYFGEGSWLTVV.

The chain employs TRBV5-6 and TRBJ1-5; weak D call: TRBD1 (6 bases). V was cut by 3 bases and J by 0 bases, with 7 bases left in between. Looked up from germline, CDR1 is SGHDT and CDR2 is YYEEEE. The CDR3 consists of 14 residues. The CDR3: CASSSRGSNQPQHF. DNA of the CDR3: TGTGCCAGCAGCTCCAGGGGTAGCAATCAGCCCCAGCATTTT.

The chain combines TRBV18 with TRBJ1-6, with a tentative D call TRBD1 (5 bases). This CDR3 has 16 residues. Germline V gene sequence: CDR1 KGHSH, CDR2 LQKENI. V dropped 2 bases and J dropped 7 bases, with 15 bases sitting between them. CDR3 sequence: CASSPRGRSPNSPLHF. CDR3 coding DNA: TGTGCCAGCTCACCAAGGGGCAGATCGCCCAATTCACCCCTCCACTTT.

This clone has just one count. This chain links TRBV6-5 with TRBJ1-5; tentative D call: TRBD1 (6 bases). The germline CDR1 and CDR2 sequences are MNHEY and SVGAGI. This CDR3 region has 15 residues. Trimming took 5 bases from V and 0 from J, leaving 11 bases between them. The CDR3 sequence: CASSNQGNSNQPQHF. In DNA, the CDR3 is TGTGCCAGCAGTAATCAGGGGAATAGCAATCAGCCCCAGCATTTT.

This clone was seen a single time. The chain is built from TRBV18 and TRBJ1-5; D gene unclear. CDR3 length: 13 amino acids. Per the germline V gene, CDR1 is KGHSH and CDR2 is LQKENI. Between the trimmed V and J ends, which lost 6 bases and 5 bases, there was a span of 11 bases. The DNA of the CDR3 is TGTGCCAGCTCCTTCTGGCGTGATCAGCCCCAGCATTTT. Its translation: CASSFWRDQPQHF.

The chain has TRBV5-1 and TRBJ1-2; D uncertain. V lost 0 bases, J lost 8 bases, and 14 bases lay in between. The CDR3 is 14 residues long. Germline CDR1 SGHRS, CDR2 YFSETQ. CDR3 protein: CASSLGRTPGGYTF. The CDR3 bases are TGCGCCAGCAGCTTGGGCAGGACGCCGGGAGGCTACACCTTC. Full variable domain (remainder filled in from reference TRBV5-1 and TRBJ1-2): KAGVTQTPRYLIKTRGQQVTLSCSPISGHRSVSWYQQTPGQGLQFLFEYFSETQRNKGNFPGRFSGRQFSNSRSEMNVSTLELGDSALYLCASSLGRTPGGYTFGSGTRLTVV.

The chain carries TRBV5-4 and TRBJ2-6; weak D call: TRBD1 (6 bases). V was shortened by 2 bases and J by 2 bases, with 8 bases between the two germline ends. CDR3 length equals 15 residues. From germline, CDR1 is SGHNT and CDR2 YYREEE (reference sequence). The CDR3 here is CASSLTGTGANVLTF. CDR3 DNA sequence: TGTGCCAGCAGCTTAACAGGGACTGGGGCCAACGTCCTGACTTTC.

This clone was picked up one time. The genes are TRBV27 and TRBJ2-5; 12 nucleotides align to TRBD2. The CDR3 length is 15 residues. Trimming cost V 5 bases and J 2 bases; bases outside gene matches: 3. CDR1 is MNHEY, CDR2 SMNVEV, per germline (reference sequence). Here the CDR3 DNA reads TGTGCCAGCAGTGCCCTAGCGGGGGGGCAAGAGACCCAGTACTTC. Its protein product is CASSALAGGQETQYF.